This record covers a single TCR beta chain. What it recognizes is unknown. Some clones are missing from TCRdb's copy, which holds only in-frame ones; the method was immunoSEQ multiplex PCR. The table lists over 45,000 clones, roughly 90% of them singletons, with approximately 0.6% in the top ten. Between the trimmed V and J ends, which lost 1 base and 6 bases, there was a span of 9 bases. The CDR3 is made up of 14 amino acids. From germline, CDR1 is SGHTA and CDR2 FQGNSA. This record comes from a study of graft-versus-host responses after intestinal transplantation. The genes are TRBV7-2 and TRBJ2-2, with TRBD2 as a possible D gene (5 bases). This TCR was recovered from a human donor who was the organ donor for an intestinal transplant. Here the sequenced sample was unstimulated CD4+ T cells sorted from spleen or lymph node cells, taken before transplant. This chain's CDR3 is CASSLVASPGELFF. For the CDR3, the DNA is TGTGCCAGCAGCTTAGTCGCTAGCCCCGGGGAGCTGTTTTTT.